This TCR beta chain was sequenced during a study of blood T cell repertoires in COVID-19 (dated by TCRdb to between 2020 and 2021). As for the study more broadly: The collaborator samples originated in the United States, Italy and Spain and spanned the acute and convalescent phases of COVID-19. The prospective study material was composed of cDNA or gDNA derived from T cells, B-cell-depleted T cells, or PBMCs. Deeply sampled blood TCRbeta repertoires from subjects exposed to, actively infected with, or recovered from COVID-19 were included in the dataset. The repertoires were released in a freely available public database intended as a resource for research on the immune response to SARS-CoV-2. The samples were drawn from two sources: the first 160 participants of the ongoing ImmuneRACE study, and 950 to 1,500 subjects contributed by 6 global collaborators. A de-identified subject ID, COVID-19 status, age in years and sex were almost always included in the sample metadata. Where HLA class I and class II types were available, the types were taken from metadata supplied by the sample provider, not from assay-based typing.

What the study reported, not specific to this receptor: The amount of clinical and demographic metadata varied by source and participant and was provided uncurated.

CDR1 MNHEY and CDR2 SVGAGI are derived from the germline V gene. From the cysteine through the phenylalanine, the CDR3 covers 13 amino acids. Of all the DNA, just the CDR3 is kept, 39 bases in frame from base 1. At the junction V is shortened by 7 bases and J by 5 bases; bases outside the gene matches: 5. TCRbeta CDR3 regions were amplified from genomic DNA by means of the immunoSEQ Assay, a bias-controlled multiplex PCR. Concerning the study's data processing: Nucleated cell counts per sample were estimated from amplification of reference gene primers within the assay. Sequence reads were collapsed and filtered to measure the absolute abundance of every unique TCRbeta CDR3 rearrangement. Productive Simpson clonality was computed per sample as the square root of Simpson's diversity index over productive rearrangements. As stored in TCRdb, this immuneACCESS dataset retains in-frame rearrangements with V and J assigned. A fraction of the clones does not appear; measured against another copy, unresolved V genes explain less than half of the discrepancy, and the remainder lacks a known reason. V and J calls and clone size are given by that table; D and trimming were obtained from the DNA. The sample has about 100,000 clones on record, around 87% of them singletons. 2.5% to 3.5% of the sample is in the top ten clones.

Whole blood was collected in K2EDTA tubes by collaborating institutions according to the institutions' own protocols. Collaborator samples were shipped for TCRbeta analysis as frozen whole blood, isolated PBMCs, or DNA extracted from either sample type. Details on this clone: The clone's antigen remains unknown. The sample holds no much larger clone one base away, and base qualities are not on file.

The TCR was taken from a man aged 50 to 60 with active or convalescent COVID-19. Sequenced material: peripheral blood. The rearrangement joined TRBV6-5 to TRBJ2-5; 9 junctional bases match TRBD1. The CDR3: CASTRDRAETQYF. The bases are TGTGCCAGCACCCGGGACAGGGCGGAGACCCAGTACTTC.